One sample yielded the 23 T cell receptor beta chains listed below, sequenced in a study of T cell clusters in autoimmune cytopenias. TRB was amplified from roughly 250 ng of peripheral blood genomic DNA per sample. TRB rearrangements were amplified by touch-down multiplex PCR with mixed TRB-A/B primers. From the multiplex PCR reads, TCRdb lists one entry per CDR3 protein and no DNA. The sample includes about 3,000 distinct CDR3 sequences. Sequencing was done on a sample of peripheral blood. The receptors were gathered from a human donor with an autoimmune cytopenia or autoimmune hepatitis (not recorded which).

The chain combines TRBV19 with TRBJ1-4. Per germline, CDR1 LNHDA and CDR2 SQIVND (reference sequence). The CDR3 consists of 13 residues. The CDR3 reads CASSPRRAEKLFF.

This clonotype is identified as medium-sized from frequency. The V and J genes are TRBV27 and TRBJ2-3; TCRdb proposes TRBD1, but this gene call is untestable without DNA. Germline assignment: CDR1 MNHEY and CDR2 SMNVEV (reference sequence). The CDR3 is made up of 15 amino acids. CDR3 loop: CASSSRQGSTDTQYF.

This chain connects TRBV5-6 to TRBJ2-7; without DNA, the TCRdb call of TRBD1 cannot be checked. Germline V gene sequence: CDR1 SGHDT, CDR2 YYEEEE. This CDR3 is 15 amino acids long. This CDR3 is CASSLVGGGNYEQYF.

This clonotype is called medium-sized based on its frequency. The V gene is TRBV5-6, the J gene TRBJ1-6; TCRdb proposes TRBD1, but this gene call is untestable without DNA. This CDR3 contains 14 residues. Looked up from germline, CDR1 is SGHDT and CDR2 is YYEEEE. The CDR3 protein is CASRPSRVNSPLHF.

V gene TRBV20-1 combines with J gene TRBJ2-5; TCRdb designates TRBD2, a call that cannot be tested without DNA. The CDR3 sequence is 13 residues long. Germline-derived CDR1 and CDR2 are DFQATT and SNEGSKA (reference sequence). CDR3 amino acids: CSAPGLARETQYF.

The genes are TRBV20-1 and TRBJ2-7. This CDR3 region has 13 residues. Looked up from germline, CDR1 is DFQATT and CDR2 is SNEGSKA (reference sequence). CDR3 residues: CSARDHSYNEQYF.

Frequency places this clonotype as medium-sized. The chain couples TRBV27 to TRBJ2-7; lacking DNA, the TRBD1 call made by TCRdb goes unchecked. Germline V gene data show CDR1 as MNHEY and CDR2 as SMNVEV (reference sequence). CDR3 length: 15 residues. The CDR3 sequence is CASSLQQGAGYEQYF.

The chain links TRBV12-3 or TRBV12-4 to TRBJ1-3. CDR3 size: 16 residues. The CDR3 spells CASNIRDAGARNTIYF.

Considering frequency, this clonotype is medium-sized. The chain couples TRBV19 to TRBJ1-4; the TRBD1 assignment by TCRdb is unverifiable without DNA. CDR3 length: 14 residues. The germline V gene has CDR1 LNHDA and CDR2 SQIVND (reference sequence). This CDR3 reads CASKNGQGNEKLFF.

In terms of frequency, this clonotype is medium-sized. The chain combines TRBV6-5 with TRBJ2-3; TCRdb gives TRBD2 as the D gene, but with no DNA this cannot be confirmed. The germline V gene encodes CDR1 MNHEY and CDR2 SVGAGI. This CDR3 is 15 amino acids long. The CDR3 reads CASSAAGTNGRSQYF.

This clonotype is classed as medium-sized by frequency. J is TRBJ1-2 and V is TRBV18; TCRdb proposes TRBD1, but this gene call is untestable without DNA. The length of the CDR3 is 14 residues. CDR1 KGHSH and CDR2 LQKENI come from the germline V gene. This CDR3 reads CASSPGRSRQGYTF.

According to its frequency, this clonotype is medium-sized. V is TRBV5-4 and J is TRBJ2-3; the D call of TRBD2 rests on TCRdb alone, since no DNA is present to check it. The CDR3 consists of 15 residues. Germline V gives CDR1 SGHNT, CDR2 YYREEE (reference sequence). CDR3 loop: CASSLGDLGTDTQYF.

Judged by frequency, this clonotype is medium-sized. This chain joins TRBV27 and TRBJ2-3; TCRdb lists TRBD1, though no DNA is available to test this call. The germline gives CDR1 MNHEY, CDR2 SMNVEV (reference sequence). The CDR3 contains 16 residues. CDR3: CASSSRQALYTDTQYF.

This clonotype is classed as medium-sized (0.01 to 0.1%) by frequency. The J gene is TRBJ2-7, the V gene TRBV27; lacking DNA, the TRBD1 call made by TCRdb goes unchecked. The CDR3 runs 15 residues. The V gene's germline CDR1 is MNHEY and CDR2 SMNVEV (reference sequence). CDR3 in amino acids: CASSLGGTGEHEQYF.

Its frequency marks this clonotype as medium-sized (0.01 to 0.1%). The CDR3 is CSVSGTGGFGNTIYF. The chain employs TRBV29-1 and TRBJ1-3; the TCRdb call, TRBD1, lacks DNA for checking. This CDR3 is built from 15 residues. Looked up from germline, CDR1 is SQVTM and CDR2 is ANQGSEA.

Considering frequency, this clonotype is medium-sized. This rearrangement joins TRBV5-6 to TRBJ1-1. The CDR3 totals 14 residues. Germline V gene sequence: CDR1 SGHDT, CDR2 YYEEEE. The CDR3 loop reads CASSLEGSHTEAFF.

This clonotype is medium-sized by frequency. The chain combines TRBV7-9 with TRBJ1-6; without DNA, the TCRdb call of TRBD1 cannot be checked. The CDR3 sequence is 16 residues long. Germline V gives CDR1 SEHNR, CDR2 FQNEAQ (reference sequence). CDR3 in amino acids: CASSQGQGFYNSPLHF. The variable domain in full, completed from reference TRBV7-9 and TRBJ1-6, reads DTGVSQNPRHKITKRGQNVTFRCDPISEHNRLYWYRQTLGQGPEFLTYFQNEAQLEKSRLLSDRFSAERPKGSFSTLEIQRTEQGDSAMYLCASSQGQGFYNSPLHFGNGTRLTVT.

CDR3 sequence reads: CASSPRGGVGNEQFF. V gene TRBV27 combines with J gene TRBJ2-1; TCRdb returns TRBD1, unconfirmable since there is no DNA. Germline V gene lookup returns CDR1 MNHEY and CDR2 SMNVEV (reference sequence). There are 15 residues in the CDR3.

This clonotype is deemed medium-sized by its frequency. The J gene is TRBJ2-2, the V gene TRBV18; TCRdb outputs TRBD2, but without DNA this stays unchecked. Per the germline V gene, CDR1 is KGHSH and CDR2 is LQKENI. This CDR3 region has 18 residues. The CDR3 loop is CASSPTSGGAGATGELFF. Full variable domain (remainder filled in from reference TRBV18 and TRBJ2-2): NAGVMQNPRHLVRRRGQEARLRCSPMKGHSHVYWYRQLPEEGLKFMVYLQKENIIDESGMPKERFSAEFPKEGPSILRIQQVVRGDSAAYFCASSPTSGGAGATGELFFGEGSRLTVL.

This chain links TRBV6-1 with TRBJ1-1; the TRBD1 assignment by TCRdb is unverifiable without DNA. The CDR3 loop spans 16 amino acids. In germline, CDR1 is MNHNS, CDR2 SASEGT. The CDR3 is CASSEALAGIKAEAFF.

V gene TRBV20-1 combines with J gene TRBJ1-6; TCRdb's D call of TRBD1 is untestable without DNA. The length of the CDR3 is 17 residues. Germline lookup yields CDR1 DFQATT and CDR2 SNEGSKA (reference sequence). CDR3 protein: CSTLSPGTGAINSPLHF.

The genes are TRBV6-5 and TRBJ1-6. The CDR3 has 15 amino acids. CDR1 and CDR2 from the germline V gene are MNHEY and SVGAGI. The CDR3 region is CASRKGKFGDSPLHF.

The chain links TRBV5-1 to TRBJ2-3. Per the germline V gene, CDR1 is SGHRS and CDR2 is YFSETQ. This CDR3 has 14 residues. This CDR3 reads CASSLRQSTDTQYF.